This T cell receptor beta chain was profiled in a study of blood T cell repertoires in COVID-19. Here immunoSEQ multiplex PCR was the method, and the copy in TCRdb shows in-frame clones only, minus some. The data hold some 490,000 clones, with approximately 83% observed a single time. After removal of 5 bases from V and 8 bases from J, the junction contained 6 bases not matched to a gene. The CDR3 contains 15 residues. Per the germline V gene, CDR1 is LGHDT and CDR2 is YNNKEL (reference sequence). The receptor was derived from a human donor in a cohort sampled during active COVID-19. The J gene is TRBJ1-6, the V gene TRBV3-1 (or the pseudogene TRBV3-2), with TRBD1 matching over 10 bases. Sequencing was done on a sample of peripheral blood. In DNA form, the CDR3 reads TGTGCCAGCAGCACGACGGACAGGGGGGATTCACCCCTCCACTTT. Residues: CASSTTDRGDSPLHF.